This T cell receptor beta chain was found in a study of cytomegalovirus exposure and HLA in healthy donors. The CDR3 covers 13 residues. J was trimmed by 2 bases and V by 10 bases; bases with no gene match: 3. In germline, CDR1 is SNHLY, CDR2 FYNNEI. TCRdb's table, derived via immunoSEQ multiplex PCR, lists solely in-frame clones and lacks some. The data contain 200,000 to 250,000 clones, approximately 86% of them seen just once; the ten biggest clones take up around 3%. Sequenced input: PBMCs. The chain has TRBV2 and TRBJ1-3; 9 nucleotides align to TRBD1. The sequence was obtained from a woman younger than 35 in good health and CMV-seronegative. The CDR3 is CAKTGGPGNTIYF. As DNA, the CDR3 is TGTGCCAAGACAGGGGGTCCTGGAAACACCATATATTTT.